This TCR beta chain originates from a study of T cell changes during pregnancy in multiple sclerosis. CDR3 length equals 15 residues. Germline CDR1 reads SEHNR; CDR2 reads FQNEAQ (reference sequence). V lost 7 bases to trimming and J lost 8 bases, with 23 bases between them. Clones were read by immunoSEQ multiplex PCR, and TCRdb kept only the in-frame ones, dropping some. The sample includes tens of thousands of clones, about 93% of them seen just once. Material: peripheral blood, obtained in the third trimester of pregnancy. This sequence joins TRBV7-9 and TRBJ1-2, with a possible D match to TRBD1 (5 bases). The clonotype comes from a female donor with multiple sclerosis, enrolled in a pregnancy study. CDR3 loop: CASTPPRGREEGYTF. In nucleotides, the CDR3 is TGTGCCAGCACCCCCCCTCGCGGCAGGGAGGAAGGCTACACCTTC.